A selection of T cell receptor beta chains follows, all from one sample in a study of cytomegalovirus exposure and HLA in healthy donors. The assay was immunoSEQ multiplex PCR, and TCRdb's table has in-frame clones only and misses some. The table has 150,000 or so clones, approximately 70% seen once. The sequenced sample was PBMCs. All receptors come from a woman in her sixties or seventies in good health and CMV-seropositive. Both conserved end residues are part of each CDR3. A D gene is named only where the DNA matches it firmly. Part of the rows lack a size; the others show once, few, many or a class for expanded clones.

CDR3	DNA	J	V	D	size
CASVGLANNEQFF	TGTGCTAGTGTGGGACTAGCGAACAATGAGCAGTTCTTC	TRBJ2-1	TRBV12-5	TRBD2	once
CASSLGGGSGNTIYF	TGTGCCAGCAGCTTAGGCGGGGGTTCCGGAAACACCATATATTTT	TRBJ1-3	TRBV7-8	.	few
CASSTTGGNTIYF	TGTGCCAGCAGCACAACAGGGGGAAACACCATATATTTT	TRBJ1-3	TRBV11-3	.	few
CASRSGSLTGNTIYF	TGTGCCAGCAGGTCCGGGTCCTTGACTGGAAACACCATATATTTT	TRBJ1-3	TRBV2	.	.
CASSPRQATTYEQYF	TGTGCCAGCTCACCACGACAGGCCACCACCTACGAGCAGTACTTC	TRBJ2-7	TRBV18	.	.
CASSQDRGGGLAGVRGTDTQYF	TGCGCCAGCAGCCAAGATCGTGGGGGAGGGCTAGCGGGAGTACGGGGCACAGATACGCAGTATTTT	TRBJ2-3	TRBV4-1	TRBD2	.
CASSFQGAGGELFF	TGTGCCAGCAGCTTCCAGGGGGCAGGCGGGGAGCTGTTTTTT	TRBJ2-2	TRBV7-3	TRBD1	.
CASSSGFQETQYF	TGTGCCAGCAGCTCGGGGTTCCAAGAGACCCAGTACTTC	TRBJ2-5	TRBV5-4	.	once
CASSSFGWSYEQYF	TGTGCCAGCAGCTCCTTCGGGTGGTCCTACGAGCAGTACTTC	TRBJ2-7	TRBV7-9	.	.
CAISPQGVGFGNNYGYTF	TGTGCCATCAGCCCCCAGGGGGTAGGATTTGGGAATAACTATGGCTACACCTTC	TRBJ1-2	TRBV10-3	TRBD1	few
CASSKGGPGRSYEQYF	TGCGCCAGCAGCAAGGGGGGGCCGGGACGGTCCTACGAGCAGTACTTC	TRBJ2-7	TRBV5-1	.	.
CASSVVGPGGSEQFF	TGTGCCAGCAGCGTAGTTGGTCCAGGGGGGAGTGAGCAGTTCTTC	TRBJ2-1	TRBV9	.	.
CASNSGQGRPSYEQYF	TGTGCCAGCAACAGCGGACAGGGGCGCCCATCCTACGAGCAGTACTTC	TRBJ2-7	TRBV2	TRBD1	.
CASSTQVGTGAEKLFF	TGTGCCAGCAGCACCCAGGTGGGGACAGGGGCTGAAAAACTGTTTTTT	TRBJ1-4	TRBV7-9	TRBD1	few
CASSLGNRGFSGNTIYF	TGTGCCAGCAGCTTAGGAAACAGGGGTTTCTCTGGAAACACCATATATTTT	TRBJ1-3	TRBV7-6	TRBD1	.
CASSSRQGHYGYTF	TGTGCCAGCAGCTCTAGACAGGGCCACTATGGCTACACCTTC	TRBJ1-2	TRBV7-2	TRBD1	.
CASRAQNSYNEQFF	TGCGCCAGCAGGGCCCAAAACTCCTACAATGAGCAGTTCTTC	TRBJ2-1	TRBV5-1	.	.
CASSSASWTGLQHF	TGTGCCAGCAGCTCCGCCTCTTGGACAGGTCTACAGCATTTT	TRBJ1-5	TRBV7-2	TRBD1	once
CASSFGGTGNTIYF	TGCGCCAGCAGCTTTGGAGGGACTGGAAACACCATATATTTT	TRBJ1-3	TRBV5-1	.	.
CSVAAGGAGEAFF	TGCAGCGTTGCGGCGGGGGGGGCAGGAGAAGCTTTCTTT	TRBJ1-1	TRBV29-1	.	.
CASSVHSGELFF	TGTGCCAGCAGCGTACATAGCGGGGAGCTGTTTTTT	TRBJ2-2	TRBV9	.	few
CASSLGQGGYTF	TGCGCCAGCAGCCTCGGACAGGGTGGCTACACCTTC	TRBJ1-2	TRBV5-1	TRBD1	few
CASSQNSYEQYF	TGTGCCAGCTCACAAAATTCGTACGAGCAGTACTTC	TRBJ2-7	TRBV18	.	few
CASSVSGIMYF	TGTGCCAGCAGCGTTAGCGGAATTATGTATTTT	TRBJ2-3	TRBV9	.	.
CASRHRPTGTGEETQYF	TGCGCCAGCAGACATCGTCCTACCGGGACAGGGGAAGAGACCCAGTACTTC	TRBJ2-5	TRBV5-1	TRBD1	few
CATKWGRGPYGYTF	TGTGCCACTAAGTGGGGGCGCGGCCCCTATGGCTACACCTTC	TRBJ1-2	TRBV28	.	.
CASSLEGQGGTEAFF	TGCGCCAGCAGCTTGGAGGGACAGGGTGGCACTGAAGCTTTCTTT	TRBJ1-1	TRBV5-1	TRBD1	few
CASSTQGEDTQYF	TGTGCCAGCAGCACGCAGGGGGAAGATACGCAGTATTTT	TRBJ2-3	TRBV5-4	TRBD1	.
CASSAEYFMNTEAFF	TGCGCCAGCAGCGCGGAGTATTTTATGAACACTGAAGCTTTCTTT	TRBJ1-1	TRBV5-1	.	.
CASSFPGQGNTGELFF	TGCGCCAGCAGCTTCCCGGGACAGGGGAACACCGGGGAGCTGTTTTTT	TRBJ2-2	TRBV5-1	TRBD1	.
CASSNGKETQYF	TGTGCCAGCAGTAACGGGAAAGAGACCCAGTACTTC	TRBJ2-5	TRBV2	.	.
CASGPQGARNTIYF	TGTGCCAGCGGACCCCAGGGGGCGCGAAACACCATATATTTT	TRBJ1-3	TRBV6-1	TRBD1	few
CASSSQGSDEKLFF	TGCGCCAGCAGCTCTCAGGGGAGTGATGAAAAACTGTTTTTT	TRBJ1-4	TRBV5-1	.	.